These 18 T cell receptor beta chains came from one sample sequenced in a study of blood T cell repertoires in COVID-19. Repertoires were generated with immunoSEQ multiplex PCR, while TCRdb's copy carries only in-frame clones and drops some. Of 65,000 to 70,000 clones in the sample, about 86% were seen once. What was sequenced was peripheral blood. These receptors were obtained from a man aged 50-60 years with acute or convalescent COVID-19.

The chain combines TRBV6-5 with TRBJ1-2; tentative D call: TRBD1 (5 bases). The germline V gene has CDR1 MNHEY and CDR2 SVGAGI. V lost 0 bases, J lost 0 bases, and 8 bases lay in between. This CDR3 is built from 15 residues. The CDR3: CASSYSGGANYGYTF. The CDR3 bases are TGTGCCAGCAGTTACTCGGGGGGAGCTAACTATGGCTACACCTTC.

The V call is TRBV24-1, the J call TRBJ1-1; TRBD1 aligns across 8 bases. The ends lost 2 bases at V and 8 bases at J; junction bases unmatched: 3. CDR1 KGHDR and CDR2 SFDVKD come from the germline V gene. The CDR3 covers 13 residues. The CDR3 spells CATSDSQGAEAFF. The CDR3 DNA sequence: TGTGCCACCAGTGATTCCCAGGGGGCCGAAGCTTTCTTT.

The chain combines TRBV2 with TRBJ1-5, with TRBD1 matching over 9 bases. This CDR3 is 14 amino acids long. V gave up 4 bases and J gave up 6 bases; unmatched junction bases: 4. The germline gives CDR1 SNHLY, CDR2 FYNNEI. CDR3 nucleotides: TGTGCCAGCAGTGGGACAGGGGTTATTCAGCCCCAGCATTTT. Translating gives CASSGTGVIQPQHF.

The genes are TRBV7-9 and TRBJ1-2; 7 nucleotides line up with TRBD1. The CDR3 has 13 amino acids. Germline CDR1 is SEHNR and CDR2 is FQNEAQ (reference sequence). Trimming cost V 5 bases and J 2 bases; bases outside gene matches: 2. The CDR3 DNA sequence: TGTGCCAGCAGCCCACAGGGGAACTATGGCTACACCTTC. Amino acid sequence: CASSPQGNYGYTF.

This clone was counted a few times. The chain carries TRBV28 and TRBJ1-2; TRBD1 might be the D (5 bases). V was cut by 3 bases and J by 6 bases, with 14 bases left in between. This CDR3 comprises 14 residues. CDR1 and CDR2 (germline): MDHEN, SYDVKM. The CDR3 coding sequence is TGTGCCAGCAGTTTGGCCCGGGCAGGGCATGGCTACACCTTC. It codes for CASSLARAGHGYTF.

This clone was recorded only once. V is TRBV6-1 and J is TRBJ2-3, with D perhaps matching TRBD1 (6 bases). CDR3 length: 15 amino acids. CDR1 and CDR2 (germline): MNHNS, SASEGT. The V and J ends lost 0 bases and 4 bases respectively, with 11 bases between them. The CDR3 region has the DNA TGTGCCAGCAGTGAAGCGGTCAGGGGCTCAGATACGCAGTATTTT. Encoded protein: CASSEAVRGSDTQYF.

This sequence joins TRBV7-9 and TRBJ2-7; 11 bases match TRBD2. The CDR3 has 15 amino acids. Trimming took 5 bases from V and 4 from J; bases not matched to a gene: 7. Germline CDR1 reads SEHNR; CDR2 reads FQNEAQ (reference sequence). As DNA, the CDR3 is TGTGCCAGCAGCGAACCGGGACTAGCGGTATACGAGCAGTACTTC. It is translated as CASSEPGLAVYEQYF. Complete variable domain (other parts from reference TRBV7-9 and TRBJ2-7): DTGVSQNPRHKITKRGQNVTFRCDPISEHNRLYWYRQTLGQGPEFLTYFQNEAQLEKSRLLSDRFSAERPKGSFSTLEIQRTEQGDSAMYLCASSEPGLAVYEQYFGPGTRLTVT.

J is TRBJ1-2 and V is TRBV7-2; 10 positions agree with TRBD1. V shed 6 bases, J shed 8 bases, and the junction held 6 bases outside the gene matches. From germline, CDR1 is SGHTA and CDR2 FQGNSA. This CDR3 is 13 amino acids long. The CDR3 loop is CASSFDRGQGYTF. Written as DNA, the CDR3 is TGTGCCAGCAGTTTTGACAGGGGGCAGGGCTACACCTTC.

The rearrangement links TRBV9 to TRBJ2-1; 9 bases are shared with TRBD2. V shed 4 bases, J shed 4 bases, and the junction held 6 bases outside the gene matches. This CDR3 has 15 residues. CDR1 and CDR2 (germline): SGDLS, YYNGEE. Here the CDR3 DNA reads TGTGCCAGCAGCCGCCCTAGCGGGGAGTACAATGAGCAGTTCTTC. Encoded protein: CASSRPSGEYNEQFF.

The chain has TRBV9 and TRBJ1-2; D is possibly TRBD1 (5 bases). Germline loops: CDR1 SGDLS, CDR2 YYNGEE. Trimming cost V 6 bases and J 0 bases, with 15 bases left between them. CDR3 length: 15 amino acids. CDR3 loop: CASTGEGISNYGYTF. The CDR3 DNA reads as TGTGCCAGCACGGGGGAGGGGATTTCTAACTATGGCTACACCTTC.

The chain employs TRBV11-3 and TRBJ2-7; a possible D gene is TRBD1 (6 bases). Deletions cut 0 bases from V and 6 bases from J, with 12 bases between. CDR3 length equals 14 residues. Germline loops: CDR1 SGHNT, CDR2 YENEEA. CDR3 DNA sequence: TGTGCCAGCAGCTTAGAACCACAGGGTCGCGAGCAGTACTTC. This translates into CASSLEPQGREQYF. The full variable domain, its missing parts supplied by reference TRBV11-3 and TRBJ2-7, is EAGVVQSPRYKIIEKKQPVAFWCNPISGHNTLYWYLQNLGQGPELLIRYENEEAVDDSQLPKDRFSAERLKGVDSTLKIQPAELGDSAVYLCASSLEPQGREQYFGPGTRLTVT.

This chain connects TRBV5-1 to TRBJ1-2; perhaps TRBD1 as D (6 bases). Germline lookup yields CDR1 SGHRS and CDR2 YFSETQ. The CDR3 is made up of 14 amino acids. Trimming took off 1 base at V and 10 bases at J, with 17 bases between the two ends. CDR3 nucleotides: TGCGCCAGCAGCTTGTGGCAGGGGTTCCCCGACTACACCTTC. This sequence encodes CASSLWQGFPDYTF.

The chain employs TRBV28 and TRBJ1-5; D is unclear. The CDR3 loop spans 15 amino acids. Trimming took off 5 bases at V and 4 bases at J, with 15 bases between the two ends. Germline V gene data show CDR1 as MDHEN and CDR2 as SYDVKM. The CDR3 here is CASSPFNNWNQPQHF. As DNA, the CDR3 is TGTGCCAGCAGTCCCTTCAACAATTGGAATCAGCCCCAGCATTTT.

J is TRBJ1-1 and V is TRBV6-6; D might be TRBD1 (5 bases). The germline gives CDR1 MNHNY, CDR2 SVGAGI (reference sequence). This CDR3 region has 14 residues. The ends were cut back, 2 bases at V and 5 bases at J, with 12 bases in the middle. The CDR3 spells CASSYRQKGTEAFF. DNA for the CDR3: TGTGCCAGCAGTTACCGACAGAAGGGAACTGAAGCTTTCTTT.

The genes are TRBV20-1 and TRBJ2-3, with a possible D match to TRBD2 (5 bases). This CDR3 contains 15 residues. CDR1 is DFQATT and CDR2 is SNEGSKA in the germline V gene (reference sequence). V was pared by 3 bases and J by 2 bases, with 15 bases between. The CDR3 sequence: CSASLLGSYTDTQYF. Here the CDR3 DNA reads TGCAGTGCTAGTCTGTTGGGGAGTTACACAGATACGCAGTATTTT.

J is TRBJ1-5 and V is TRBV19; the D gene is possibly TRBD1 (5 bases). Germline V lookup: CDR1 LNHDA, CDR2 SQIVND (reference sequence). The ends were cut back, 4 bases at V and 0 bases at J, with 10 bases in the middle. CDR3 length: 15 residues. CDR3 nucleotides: TGTGCCAGTAGTACACGGGGGGTTAGCAATCAGCCCCAGCATTTT. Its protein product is CASSTRGVSNQPQHF. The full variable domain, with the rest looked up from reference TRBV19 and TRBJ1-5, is DGGITQSPKYLFRKEGQNVTLSCEQNLNHDAMYWYRQDPGQGLRLIYYSQIVNDFQKGDIAEGYSVSREKKESFPLTVTSAQKNPTAFYLCASSTRGVSNQPQHFGDGTRLSIL.

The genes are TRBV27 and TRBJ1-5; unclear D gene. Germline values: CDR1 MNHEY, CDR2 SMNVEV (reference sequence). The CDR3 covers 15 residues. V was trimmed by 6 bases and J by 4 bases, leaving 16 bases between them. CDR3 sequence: CASSPLGSQNQPQHF. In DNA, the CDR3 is TGTGCCAGCAGCCCCCTAGGCAGCCAAAATCAGCCCCAGCATTTT.

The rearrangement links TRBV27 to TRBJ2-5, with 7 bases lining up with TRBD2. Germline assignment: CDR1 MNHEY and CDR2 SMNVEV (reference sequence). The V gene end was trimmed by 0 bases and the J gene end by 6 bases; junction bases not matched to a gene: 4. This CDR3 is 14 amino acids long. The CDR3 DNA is TGTGCCAGCAGTTTATCGAGGGAGGGAAAGACCCAGTACTTC. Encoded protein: CASSLSREGKTQYF.